These T cell receptor beta chains were read from a single sample in a study of cytomegalovirus exposure and HLA in healthy donors. Some clones are missing from TCRdb's copy, which holds only in-frame ones; the method was immunoSEQ multiplex PCR. The sample contains around 190,000 clones, about nine tenths of which appear only once. Sequencing was done on a sample of PBMCs. These receptors all come from a man aged 25-45 years in good health and CMV-seropositive. Both conserved end residues are part of each CDR3. Fields, in order: J gene, CDR3 length, V gene, clone size, D gene, CDR3 DNA, CDR3 protein. D genes are given only for firm matches. A clone size is listed for some rows: how often the clone was seen (once, few, many), or a class if it is expanded.

>TRBJ2-7|13|TRBV5-3|few|-
TGTGCCAGAAGCCCCGGGACAAACTACGAGCAGTACTTC
CARSPGTNYEQYF
>TRBJ2-1|13|TRBV9|-|-
TGTGCCAGCAGCGCCCCCCGGTCTGGTGAGCAGTTCTTC
CASSAPRSGEQFF
>TRBJ2-1|16|TRBV11-1|-|-
TGTGCCAGCAGCTTCCGCTCCTCATCCTCCAGCAATGAGCAGTTCTTC
CASSFRSSSSSNEQFF
>TRBJ1-4|14|TRBV5-6|-|-
TGTGCCAGCACTCGGTCTTTCGTAAATGAAAAACTGTTTTTT
CASTRSFVNEKLFF
>TRBJ2-1|17|TRBV19|-|TRBD2
TGTGCCAGTACCATAGAGGCGAGGGGGACTAGCGTAGGTGAGCAGTTCTTC
CASTIEARGTSVGEQFF
>TRBJ1-5|15|TRBV30|-|-
TGTGCCTGGAGACGTACGGGGTACAGCAATCAGCCCCAGCATTTT
CAWRRTGYSNQPQHF
>TRBJ1-6|14|TRBV27|once|-
TGTGCCAGCGCCTCCGGGACGGGAGGTTCACCCCTCCACTTT
CASASGTGGSPLHF
>TRBJ1-3|15|TRBV7-6|few|-
TGTGCCAGCAGGGCCTCTGCAGAATACGGAAACACCATATATTTT
CASRASAEYGNTIYF
>TRBJ2-5|15|TRBV27|-|-
TGTGCCAGCAGTTTGGGCGGAGGGTGGGGAGAGACCCAGTACTTC
CASSLGGGWGETQYF
>TRBJ2-2|14|TRBV27|-|-
TGTGCCAGAGGGCTCAACTCGAACACCGGGGAGCTGTTTTTT
CARGLNSNTGELFF
>TRBJ2-7|15|TRBV6-1|once|TRBD1
TGTGCCAGCAGCCCCAACAGGGGGGCCTCCTACGAGCAGTACTTC
CASSPNRGASYEQYF
>TRBJ1-2|13|TRBV4-3|-|-
TGCGCCAGCAGCCAAGAGACTTGGGCGGGCTACACCTTC
CASSQETWAGYTF
>TRBJ2-7|15|TRBV11-3|once|TRBD2
TGTGCCAGCAGCCTAGCGGGAGGGCCCCAATACGAGCAGTACTTC
CASSLAGGPQYEQYF
>TRBJ1-4|16|TRBV25-1|-|-
TGTGCCAGCAGTGAAAACTTTCGGGCGGGTAATGAAAAACTGTTTTTT
CASSENFRAGNEKLFF
>TRBJ1-5|15|TRBV6-5|-|TRBD1
TGTGCCAGCAGCCCGGACAGGGTTAGCAATCAGCCCCAGCATTTT
CASSPDRVSNQPQHF
>TRBJ2-7|14|TRBV14|-|TRBD2
TGTGCCAGCAGCCACGGTGGCGGGAGCTACGAGCAGTACTTC
CASSHGGGSYEQYF
>TRBJ1-2|15|TRBV28|-|-
TGTGCCAGCAGCTCCCCCCACGAGGGGGGCTATGGCTACACCTTC
CASSSPHEGGYGYTF
>TRBJ1-1|17|TRBV27|-|TRBD1
TGTGCCAGCAGTTATGGAGGGGGCGCCGGAATGAACACTGAAGCTTTCTTT
CASSYGGGAGMNTEAFF
>TRBJ1-2|13|TRBV5-1|few|-
TGCGCCAGCAGCCAGCCAGGGTTCTATGGCTACACCTTC
CASSQPGFYGYTF
>TRBJ2-7|15|TRBV5-1|-|TRBD2
TGCGCCAGCAGCCCCGAGCGGGAGGAGACCTACGAGCAGTACTTC
CASSPEREETYEQYF
>TRBJ2-6|15|TRBV2|-|-
TGTGCCAGCAGCCGACAGGAGTCTGGGGCCAACGTCCTGACTTTC
CASSRQESGANVLTF
>TRBJ2-5|15|TRBV9|-|TRBD1
TGTGCCAGCAGCCTCCGGACAGGGTTAGGAGAGACCCAGTACTTC
CASSLRTGLGETQYF
>TRBJ2-7|13|TRBV11-2|-|-
TGTGCCAGCGGGATCGGGACCGCCGGAGAGCAGTACTTC
CASGIGTAGEQYF
>TRBJ2-5|16|TRBV11-2|-|-
TGTGCCAGCAGCTCAGAGGACACCGTGTACCAAGAGACCCAGTACTTC
CASSSEDTVYQETQYF
>TRBJ2-4|15|TRBV27|-|-
TGTGCCAGCAGTCTCACGACACGATTTGGGAACATTCAGTACTTC
CASSLTTRFGNIQYF
>TRBJ1-2|18|TRBV4-3|-|-
TGCGCCAGCAGCCAAGACCGAGAATGGTCAGGGGTAATTTATGGCTACACCTTC
CASSQDREWSGVIYGYTF
>TRBJ1-2|15|TRBV5-1|-|-
TGCGCCAGCAGCTTGAATATGGGGCCGGCCTATGGCTACACCTTC
CASSLNMGPAYGYTF
>TRBJ2-7|14|TRBV27|few|TRBD1
TGTGCCAGCAGTACCGGGACAGGTCCCTACGAGCAGTACTTC
CASSTGTGPYEQYF
>TRBJ1-1|13|TRBV19|-|-
TGTGCCAGTAGTGCGGTGGTGAACACTGAAGCTTTCTTT
CASSAVVNTEAFF
>TRBJ2-5|13|TRBV5-1|-|-
TGCGCCAGCAGCTTGGGACGGGGAGAGACCCAGTACTTC
CASSLGRGETQYF
>TRBJ2-3|14|TRBV4-1|once|-
TGCGCCAGCAGTGGGGGAGGGGGAGTAGATACGCAGTATTTT
CASSGGGGVDTQYF
>TRBJ1-5|16|TRBV6-1|few|-
TGTGCCAGCAGTGAATCAACAGCATATAGCAATCAGCCCCAGCATTTT
CASSESTAYSNQPQHF
>TRBJ1-2|14|TRBV19|-|TRBD1
TGTGCCAGTAGTCCCGGGACAGAAACCTATGGCTACACCTTC
CASSPGTETYGYTF
>TRBJ1-1|16|TRBV9|-|TRBD1
TGTGCCAGCAGCGTAGAGCCCAGGGGGAGGAACACTGAAGCTTTCTTT
CASSVEPRGRNTEAFF
>TRBJ2-7|15|TRBV5-1|-|TRBD2
TGCGCCAGCAGCGGAGGGGGACTAGCGGACTACGAGCAGTACTTC
CASSGGGLADYEQYF
>TRBJ2-5|16|TRBV7-2|-|TRBD2
TGTGCCAGCAGCTTAGTCCCGCCGGGGGGCCAAGAGACCCAGTACTTC
CASSLVPPGGQETQYF
>TRBJ1-5|15|TRBV6-5|-|TRBD1
TGTGCCAGCAGCGCCGACAGGGGAAGCAATCAGCCCCAGCATTTT
CASSADRGSNQPQHF
>TRBJ2-1|12|TRBV2|-|-
TGTGCCAGCAGCCCCGGACAGTTATGGCAGTTCTTC
CASSPGQLWQFF
>TRBJ1-1|12|TRBV5-1|-|-
TGCGCCAGCAGCTTGAGAGGGGACGAAGCTTTCTTT
CASSLRGDEAFF
>TRBJ2-7|18|TRBV4-1|-|TRBD2
TGCGCCAGCAGCCAAGATAGTTACGGCGCGGGGGACCCCTACGAGCAGTACTTC
CASSQDSYGAGDPYEQYF
>TRBJ1-1|13|TRBV5-1|-|-
TGCGCCAGCAGCTTCTTCGGGGAGGGTGAAGCTTTCTTT
CASSFFGEGEAFF
>TRBJ2-1|15|TRBV6-5|-|-
TGTGCCAGCTCACGCGCCGGGACCTCCTACAATGAGCAGTTCTTC
CASSRAGTSYNEQFF
>TRBJ1-1|15|TRBV4-1|-|TRBD1
TGCGCCAGCAGCCAAGGACAGGGTGTGGACACTGAAGCTTTCTTT
CASSQGQGVDTEAFF
>TRBJ2-3|13|TRBV30|-|-
TGTGCCTGGAGTGACCTCTTCGGGGGTACGCAGTATTTT
CAWSDLFGGTQYF
>TRBJ2-1|14|TRBV28|once|TRBD2
TGTGCCAGCAGTTCCCTAGCGGGAGTAGATGAGCAGTTCTTC
CASSSLAGVDEQFF
>TRBJ1-2|15|TRBV7-2|-|-
TGTGCCAGCAGCTCTGGGGTAGGGGCGGTCTATGGCTACACCTTC
CASSSGVGAVYGYTF
>TRBJ2-7|15|TRBV6-5|-|TRBD2
TGTGCCAGCAGTCCACTAGCGGGAGAGACCTACGAGCAGTACTTC
CASSPLAGETYEQYF
>TRBJ2-7|13|TRBV19|-|TRBD1
TGTGCCAGTCGGGACAGGGGTGTCGACGAGCAGTACTTC
CASRDRGVDEQYF
>TRBJ1-6|13|TRBV7-2|once|-
TGTGCCAGCGGGGGCCTCTATAATTCACCCCTCCACTTT
CASGGLYNSPLHF
>TRBJ2-3|15|TRBV2|-|-
TGTGCCAGCAGTGACGATGGGTCGGGCACAGATACGCAGTATTTT
CASSDDGSGTDTQYF
>TRBJ2-7|14|TRBV7-9|-|TRBD1
TGTGCCAGCACCGAATCGGGGACAGGGGCCGAGCAGTACTTC
CASTESGTGAEQYF
>TRBJ2-5|14|TRBV6-5|-|-
TGTGCCAGCAGTTACTCGACAGCGGTCAGGGCCCAGTACTTC
CASSYSTAVRAQYF
>TRBJ2-7|15|TRBV27|-|TRBD2
TGTGCCAGCAGTACTCTAGCGGGGGGTACCTACGAGCAGTACTTC
CASSTLAGGTYEQYF
>TRBJ2-1|18|TRBV7-9|-|TRBD2
TGTGCCAGCAGCTTAAGGGTTGGCCGACTAGCATCCTACAATGAGCAGTTCTTC
CASSLRVGRLASYNEQFF
>TRBJ2-1|12|TRBV6-5|-|TRBD1
TGTGCCAGCAGCCGAACCACAGGGGTGCAGTTCTTC
CASSRTTGVQFF
>TRBJ1-5|13|TRBV7-6|-|-
TGTGCCAGCAGCTTAGGGGGGTCTCAGCCCCAGCATTTT
CASSLGGSQPQHF
>TRBJ2-7|13|TRBV6-5|-|-
TGTGCCAGCAGTCGGACGGAGTCCTACGAGCAGTACTTC
CASSRTESYEQYF
>TRBJ1-1|14|TRBV13|-|-
TGTGCCAGCAGCGAGGGGACGGTGAACACTGAAGCTTTCTTT
CASSEGTVNTEAFF
>TRBJ2-2|15|TRBV19|-|-
TGTGCCAGTACCCCGGTCCACATCAATACCGGGGAGCTGTTTTTT
CASTPVHINTGELFF